One and the same sample provided the 26 T cell receptor beta chains below, sequenced in a study of blood T cells in healthy people across ages. Sample-barcoded 5' priming and a J-beta primer mix drove a second PCR of about 6 to 12 cycles. TCRdb passed the 5' RACE reads through MiXCR, listing each CDR3 protein once. Of roughly 1.6 million distinct CDR3 sequences listed, roughly a third are singletons. Material for sequencing was blood. These receptors were obtained from a young woman in good health.

This clonotype was recorded at least ten times. The gene calls are TRBV11-2 and TRBJ1-6; unclear D gene. Trimming pared 1 base from V and 7 bases from J, leaving 11 bases between. The germline CDR1 and CDR2 sequences are SGHAT and FQNNGV. CDR3 length: 15 residues. The CDR3 bases are TGTGCCAGCAGCTTAGCCCCGGGCGGGAATTCACCCCTCCACTTT. Protein sequence: CASSLAPGGNSPLHF.

As for this clonotype: Compared with germline, one end of the junction differs, possibly owing to a read error. As DNA, the CDR3 is TGTGCCGGCAGCCGGGGACTAGCGGGGGCCACCCCCCCCGGGGAGCTGTTTTTT. Translating it yields CAGSRGLAGATPPGELFF. The genes are TRBV7-7 and TRBJ2-2; 14 bases are shared with TRBD2. CDR3 length: 18 residues. Germline CDR1 SSHAT, CDR2 FNYEAQ (reference sequence).

This clonotype was counted only a few times. The chain links TRBV12-3 or TRBV12-4 to TRBJ1-2, with D maybe TRBD1 (5 bases). Trimming pared 6 bases from V and 6 bases from J, leaving 14 bases between. The CDR3 is 13 amino acids. The CDR3: CASRAGNANGYTF. CDR3 in DNA: TGTGCCAGCAGGGCAGGGAATGCTAATGGCTACACCTTC.

This clonotype was seen ten or more times. This chain joins TRBV20-1 and TRBJ2-1; TRBD1 is a possible D gene (5 bases). The CDR3 totals 16 residues. Germline assignment: CDR1 DFQATT and CDR2 SNEGSKA (reference sequence). Trimming cost V 1 base and J 2 bases, with 15 bases left between them. The CDR3 sequence is CSARVGETQAYNEQFF. The CDR3 DNA reads TGCAGTGCTAGAGTAGGGGAAACTCAAGCCTACAATGAGCAGTTCTTC.

The chain is built from TRBV20-1 and TRBJ2-7; a possible D gene is TRBD2 (5 bases). The CDR3 has 17 residues. Germline assignment: CDR1 DFQATT and CDR2 SNEGSKA (reference sequence). With 0 bases removed from V and 9 bases from J, the gap between germline ends came to 27 bases. The CDR3 DNA reads as TGCAGTGCTAGAGACCGGGAAGGTGGAGGCAACTCGGGTAGGCAGTACTTC. Amino acids: CSARDREGGGNSGRQYF.

The chain links TRBV6-5 to TRBJ2-3, with TRBD1 matching over 7 bases. This CDR3 contains 16 residues. The J segment lost 7 bases and the V segment lost 6 bases, leaving 16 bases of the junction unmatched. Germline V gives CDR1 MNHEY, CDR2 SVGAGI. The CDR3 here is CASSPLHRQGLNTQYF. DNA of the CDR3: TGTGCCAGCAGCCCATTACACCGACAGGGATTGAATACGCAGTATTTT.

The chain joins TRBV6-5 to TRBJ2-3; 8 bases line up with TRBD1. CDR3 length equals 14 residues. Per germline, CDR1 MNHEY and CDR2 SVGAGI. Trimming removed 6 bases from V and 1 base from J; junction bases left unmatched: 3. The DNA for the CDR3 is TGTGCCAGCAGCGGGGACAGGCGCACAGATACGCAGTATTTT. The encoded protein is CASSGDRRTDTQYF.

This clonotype was found a few times. This chain uses TRBV2 with TRBJ2-3, with a weak D call TRBD1 (6 bases). V lost 7 bases and J 5 bases, leaving 13 bases between the germline ends. The length of the CDR3 is 13 residues. Germline V gives CDR1 SNHLY, CDR2 FYNNEI. The chain's CDR3 is CASKGELGDTQYF. The CDR3 bases are TGTGCCAGCAAGGGGGAGTTAGGAGATACGCAGTATTTT.

This clonotype has a count of ten or more. This sequence joins TRBV6-6 and TRBJ2-3; tentatively, D is TRBD2 (6 bases). Germline V gene data show CDR1 as MNHNY and CDR2 as SVGAGI (reference sequence). Deletions cut 11 bases from V and 6 bases from J, with 9 bases between. CDR3 length: 10 amino acids. CDR3 in amino acids: CASGGDTQYF. The CDR3 DNA sequence: TGTGCCTCTGGAGGGGATACGCAGTATTTT.

The CDR3 reads CASSLQTSGRPSGQFF. Written as DNA, the CDR3 is TGTGCCAGCAGCTTACAGACTAGCGGGAGGCCCTCCGGGCAGTTCTTC. The chain combines TRBV11-1 with TRBJ2-1, with 13 bases that match TRBD2. CDR1 and CDR2 from the germline V gene are SGHAT and FQDESV (reference sequence). With V trimmed by 2 bases and J by 12 bases, 10 bases remained unmatched. There are 16 residues in the CDR3.

This chain joins TRBV27 and TRBJ2-5, with 8 bases lining up with TRBD2. The V gene end was trimmed by 2 bases and the J gene end by 11 bases; junction bases not matched to a gene: 10. There are 14 residues in the CDR3. Germline V gives CDR1 MNHEY, CDR2 SMNVEV (reference sequence). CDR3 sequence reads: CASSLGSGINGQYF. The CDR3 DNA reads TGTGCCAGCAGTTTAGGTAGCGGGATAAACGGGCAGTACTTC.

A remark on this clonotype: This may come from a read error, since a much larger clone is one base off. The V gene is TRBV4-1, the J gene TRBJ2-7, with D possibly being TRBD2 (6 bases). The J call may not be correct, given that the DNA end is closer to TRBJ2-5. The germline V gene has CDR1 MGHRA and CDR2 YSYEKL. This CDR3 has 15 amino acids. CDR3 residues: CARSQVLGGGETQYF. The DNA for the CDR3 is TGCGCCAGAAGCCAAGTCCTCGGGGGAGGAGAGACCCAGTACTTC.

The chain carries TRBV7-8 and TRBJ1-5; perhaps TRBD1 as D (5 bases). CDR1 is SGHVS, CDR2 FQNEAQ, per germline. The V gene lost 0 bases and the J gene lost 0 bases, with 18 bases spanning the gap. This CDR3 contains 19 residues. CDR3 protein: CASSLAPGPDYYSNQPQHF. The CDR3, as DNA: TGTGCCAGCAGCTTAGCCCCGGGACCTGACTATTATAGCAATCAGCCCCAGCATTTT. The whole variable domain, filled in from reference TRBV7-8 and TRBJ1-5, reads GAGVSQSPRYKVAKRGQDVALRCDPISGHVSLFWYQQALGQGPEFLTYFQNEAQLDKSGLPSDRFFAERPEGSVSTLKIQRTQQEDSAVYLCASSLAPGPDYYSNQPQHFGDGTRLSIL.

CDR3 loop: CAISDGGGVRGEQFF. The CDR3 DNA reads as TGTGCCATCAGTGATGGGGGCGGGGTCCGGGGTGAGCAGTTCTTC. V usage is TRBV10-3 and J usage is TRBJ2-1; D possibly matches TRBD1 or TRBD2 (6 bases each). Trimming removed 3 bases at V and 9 bases at J, with 18 bases between. The CDR3 has 15 residues. From germline, CDR1 is ENHRY and CDR2 SYGVKD.

This clonotype has only a few counts. The gene calls are TRBV2 and TRBJ2-1; TRBD1 or TRBD2 may be the D gene (6 bases each). This CDR3 comprises 16 residues. Germline V gene lookup returns CDR1 SNHLY and CDR2 FYNNEI. V lost 8 bases and J lost 7, with 24 bases in between. The DNA of the CDR3 is TGTGCCAGCGTTCTCAGGACGGGGGCGAAGGGTAATGAGCAGTTCTTC. This codes for CASVLRTGAKGNEQFF.

The chain is built from TRBV9 and TRBJ1-2; D may be TRBD1 (6 bases). The CDR3 consists of 13 residues. Germline V CDR1 and CDR2: SGDLS, YYNGEE. The V gene lost 0 bases and the J gene lost 4 bases, with 7 bases spanning the gap. The CDR3 region has the DNA TGTGCCAGCAGCGTAGAGGACAGCTATGGCTACACCTTC. It yields the protein CASSVEDSYGYTF.

The chain uses TRBV19 and TRBJ2-4; D may be TRBD2 (6 bases). Trimming removed 7 bases at V and 9 bases at J, with 7 bases between. The CDR3 is made up of 10 amino acids. CDR1 is LNHDA and CDR2 is SQIVND in the germline V gene (reference sequence). For the CDR3, the DNA is TGTGCCAGTATGGGGGGCATTCAGTACTTC. Translated, it gives CASMGGIQYF.

The rearrangement uses TRBV27 and TRBJ2-7; 9 nucleotides agree with TRBD2. This CDR3 spans 14 amino acids. Germline V gene sequence: CDR1 MNHEY, CDR2 SMNVEV (reference sequence). Unmatched junction bases numbered 8, after V lost 6 bases and J lost 5 bases. CDR3: CASSGSGLAHEQYF. The CDR3 DNA follows: TGTGCCAGCAGCGGTTCGGGACTAGCCCACGAGCAGTACTTC.

This chain uses TRBV20-1 with TRBJ2-7; 7 nucleotides match TRBD2. This CDR3 region has 14 residues. Germline trimming cut 6 bases from V and 6 bases from J; bases unmatched to any gene: 14. The V gene's germline CDR1 is DFQATT and CDR2 SNEGSKA (reference sequence). The DNA of the CDR3 is TGCAGTGCCCAGCGGGAAGGGGCTGAAGGCGAGCAGTACTTC. Amino acids: CSAQREGAEGEQYF.

This clonotype was seen at least ten times. The J gene is TRBJ2-7, the V gene TRBV7-2; the match to TRBD1 covers 9 bases. Looked up from germline, CDR1 is SGHTA and CDR2 is FQGNSA. The CDR3 loop spans 15 amino acids. The ends lost 4 bases at V and 3 bases at J; junction bases unmatched: 7. The CDR3 bases are TGTGCCAGCAGCTCCGGACAGGGGACGTTCTACGAGCAGTACTTC. This gives the protein CASSSGQGTFYEQYF.

This rearrangement joins TRBV30 to TRBJ2-7, with TRBD1 identical over 8 bases. V lost 1 base, J lost 2 bases, and 7 bases stayed unmatched. Germline V gene lookup returns CDR1 GTSNPN and CDR2 SVGIG (reference sequence). This CDR3 region has 15 residues. In DNA form, the CDR3 reads TGTGCCTGGAGTGCGTCCTGGGACAGGACCTACGAGCAGTACTTC. Protein sequence: CAWSASWDRTYEQYF.

This clonotype was seen repeatedly, ten times or more. The V and J genes are TRBV7-2 and TRBJ1-2; D remains unclear. The V end lost 3 bases, the J end lost 9 bases, and 14 bases lay between the germline ends. CDR1 and CDR2 from the germline V gene are SGHTA and FQGNSA. The length of the CDR3 is 13 residues. In nucleotides, the CDR3 is TGTGCCAGCAGCTTCCCCTCGCTCCGTAGCTACACCTTC. This sequence encodes CASSFPSLRSYTF.

The table lists this clonotype with a few counts. The chain couples TRBV19 to TRBJ1-2; 10 bases are a match to TRBD1. The CDR3 runs 14 residues. Germline V lookup: CDR1 LNHDA, CDR2 SQIVND (reference sequence). J gave up 7 bases and V 6 bases, and 8 bases lay outside the gene matches. DNA of the CDR3: TGTGCCAGTAGATGGACAGGGGGTCCCATTGGCTACACCTTC. Encoded protein: CASRWTGGPIGYTF.

This clonotype occurred a few times. J is TRBJ1-2 and V is TRBV28, with D uncertain. The germline CDR1 and CDR2 sequences are MDHEN and SYDVKM. Between the trimmed V and J ends, which lost 4 bases and 3 bases, there was a span of 15 bases. This CDR3 has 15 amino acids. CDR3 bases: TGTGCCAGCAGTTCCATAAGCCTCGGGGACTATGGCTACACCTTC. Amino acid sequence: CASSSISLGDYGYTF.

This chain connects TRBV5-4 to TRBJ2-5, with D unclear. The CDR3 spans 14 residues. Germline V gene sequence: CDR1 SGHNT, CDR2 YYREEE (reference sequence). Trimming pared 0 bases from V and 4 bases from J, leaving 10 bases between. This CDR3 is CASSLESWGETQYF. CDR3 DNA sequence: TGTGCCAGCAGCTTGGAATCCTGGGGAGAGACCCAGTACTTC.

This clonotype was detected ten times or more. The CDR3 DNA reads as TGCAGTGCCGATCCTTTTGAAGGGGTAGCGGCCACAGATACGCAGTATTTT. Residues: CSADPFEGVAATDTQYF. V gene TRBV20-1 combines with J gene TRBJ2-3, with D possibly TRBD2 on 6 matching bases. Trimming stripped 6 bases from V and 2 bases from J, with 24 bases between. Germline values: CDR1 DFQATT, CDR2 SNEGSKA (reference sequence). The CDR3 loop spans 17 amino acids.